Shown below are 28 T cell receptor beta chains from a single sample sequenced in a study of cytotoxic CD8 clonotypes in ibrutinib-treated CLL. Assay: immunoSEQ multiplex PCR; the TCRdb copy retains only in-frame clones and omits some. The sample holds around 310,000 clones; about 77% are singletons and the top ten take more than 6%. Here the sequenced sample was PBMCs, taken before ibrutinib treatment. The origin of the receptors is a human donor with chronic lymphocytic leukemia.

Concerning this clone: Given a much more abundant clone one base away, this may be a read error. The identical CDR3 is also encoded by other nucleotide sequences in the sample. The chain joins TRBV4-3 to TRBJ2-7, with 12 bases lining up with TRBD2. The germline V gene encodes CDR1 LGHNA and CDR2 YSLEER. V gave up 1 base and J gave up 3 bases; unmatched junction bases: 1. The CDR3 runs to 15 residues. CDR3 bases: TGCGCCAGCAGCCAAGGACTAGCGGGAGTCTACGAGCAGTACTTC. It is translated as CASSQGLAGVYEQYF.

CDR3 region: CASSTGQVSGRYTF. CDR3 DNA sequence: TGTGCCAGCAGCACGGGACAGGTCTCGGGTCGCTACACCTTC. The V gene is TRBV7-9, the J gene TRBJ1-2, with 8 bases that match TRBD1. Germline V lookup: CDR1 SEHNR, CDR2 FQNEAQ (reference sequence). The V gene end was trimmed by 5 bases and the J gene end by 9 bases; junction bases not matched to a gene: 11. This CDR3 region has 14 residues.

The rearrangement uses TRBV5-1 and TRBJ1-1; 7 nucleotides agree with TRBD1. Germline V CDR1 and CDR2: SGHRS, YFSETQ. This CDR3 is 15 amino acids long. With 3 bases clipped from V and 4 bases from J, the junction kept 9 bases outside the gene matches. The CDR3 bases are TGCGCCAGCAGCTGGAATGCAGGGGGTGGCACTGAAGCTTTCTTT. Protein product: CASSWNAGGGTEAFF.

CDR3 nucleotide sequence: TGTGCCTGGACAGGGACAGACAATTCACCCCTCCACTTT. Residues: CAWTGTDNSPLHF. This rearrangement joins TRBV30 to TRBJ1-6; 7 bases match TRBD1. Trimming removed 4 bases from V and 7 bases from J; junction bases left unmatched: 4. Per the germline V gene, CDR1 is GTSNPN and CDR2 is SVGIG (reference sequence). The CDR3 sequence is 13 residues long.

The chain recombines TRBV27 with TRBJ2-5; 10 positions agree with TRBD1. In germline, CDR1 is MNHEY, CDR2 SMNVEV (reference sequence). This CDR3 has 15 amino acids. With 4 bases clipped from V and 5 bases from J, the junction kept 7 bases outside the gene matches. For the CDR3, the DNA is TGTGCCAGCAGTTCCCCGACAGGGGGCGCGGAGACCCAGTACTTC. Its translation: CASSSPTGGAETQYF.

This chain connects TRBV7-9 to TRBJ2-1; TRBD2 is a possible D gene (6 bases). The CDR3 covers 16 residues. V was shortened by 5 bases and J by 0 bases, with 14 bases between the two germline ends. CDR1 is SEHNR, CDR2 FQNEAQ, per germline (reference sequence). The CDR3 sequence is CASSGEAGSSYNEQFF. CDR3 bases: TGTGCCAGCAGCGGGGAAGCGGGCAGCTCCTACAATGAGCAGTTCTTC.

The rearrangement uses TRBV2 and TRBJ2-2; 7 nucleotides agree with TRBD1. The trim removed 7 bases at V and 0 bases at J, leaving 5 bases unmatched. CDR1 and CDR2 from the germline V gene are SNHLY and FYNNEI. The length of the CDR3 is 15 residues. This chain's CDR3 is CASKRDRANTGELFF. The CDR3 DNA reads TGTGCCAGCAAACGCGACAGGGCGAACACCGGGGAGCTGTTTTTT.

This clone appeared a few times. The chain combines TRBV7-6 with TRBJ2-7; D might be TRBD2 (6 bases). Germline CDR1 reads SGHVS; CDR2 reads FNYEAQ. This CDR3 contains 15 residues. V lost 5 bases and J 3 bases, leaving 17 bases between the germline ends. CDR3: CASSAASGEYYEQYF. The CDR3 DNA reads as TGTGCCAGCAGCGCGGCATCGGGGGAATACTACGAGCAGTACTTC.

The V gene is TRBV6-1, the J gene TRBJ1-2; tentative D call: TRBD1 (5 bases). The V gene lost 1 base and the J gene lost 4 bases, with 19 bases spanning the gap. The CDR3 length is 17 residues. The V gene's germline CDR1 is MNHNS and CDR2 SASEGT. The CDR3 DNA reads as TGTGCCAGCAGTGAAGGCGTAGGTTTTTGGGGACTCTATGGCTACACCTTC. Translating it yields CASSEGVGFWGLYGYTF.

The V call is TRBV15, the J call TRBJ2-5, with 8 nucleotides matching TRBD2. J gave up 5 bases and V 5 bases, and 7 bases lay outside the gene matches. CDR3 length equals 14 residues. Germline assignment: CDR1 LNHNV and CDR2 YYDKDF (reference sequence). The DNA of the CDR3 is TGTGCCACCAGCCGCCCAGCGGGAGTTGAGACCCAGTACTTC. Its translation is CATSRPAGVETQYF.

This clone occurred a few times. The chain has TRBV30 and TRBJ2-7; 9 bases align to TRBD2. J was trimmed by 6 bases and V by 0 bases; bases with no gene match: 6. CDR3 length: 14 residues. Germline CDR1 reads GTSNPN; CDR2 reads SVGIG (reference sequence). CDR3 sequence (DNA): TGTGCCTGGAGTGTACTGTCTAGCGGGGTCGAGCAGTACTTC. It yields the protein CAWSVLSSGVEQYF.

This clone was detected only a few times. The chain couples TRBV4-3 to TRBJ2-3; 11 positions match TRBD2. Per germline, CDR1 LGHNA and CDR2 YSLEER. The ends lost 0 bases at V and 2 bases at J; junction bases unmatched: 1. The CDR3 is made up of 16 amino acids. In nucleotides, the CDR3 is TGCGCCAGCAGCCAAGAACTAGCGGGAGTCACAGATACGCAGTATTTT. As protein: CASSQELAGVTDTQYF.

The chain links TRBV7-2 to TRBJ2-5, with TRBD2 as a possible D gene (6 bases). This CDR3 has 14 amino acids. The germline V and J ends were trimmed by 5 bases and 4 bases, with 14 bases remaining between them. The germline CDR1 and CDR2 sequences are SGHTA and FQGNSA. DNA for the CDR3: TGTGCCAGCAGCGGGCGGGACCCCTTAGAGACCCAGTACTTC. It encodes CASSGRDPLETQYF.

The genes are TRBV6-1 and TRBJ2-2; 14 bases are a match to TRBD2. The V gene's germline CDR1 is MNHNS and CDR2 SASEGT. With V trimmed by 4 bases and J by 8 bases, 6 bases remained unmatched. The CDR3 runs 16 residues. This CDR3 is CASSGGLAGVSGELFF. CDR3 DNA sequence: TGTGCCAGCAGTGGGGGACTAGCGGGAGTATCGGGGGAGCTGTTTTTT.

The rearrangement uses TRBV20-1 and TRBJ1-1; D gene uncertain. V lost 6 bases to trimming and J lost 0 bases, with 5 bases between them. There are 11 residues in the CDR3. Germline V lookup: CDR1 DFQATT, CDR2 SNEGSKA (reference sequence). CDR3 sequence reads: CSAPLNTEAFF. In nucleotides, the CDR3 is TGCAGTGCGCCATTGAACACTGAAGCTTTCTTT.

This chain uses TRBV11-2 with TRBJ2-1, with D perhaps assigned TRBD1 or TRBD2 (5 bases each). Looked up from germline, CDR1 is SGHAT and CDR2 is FQNNGV. The CDR3 length is 13 residues. V lost 0 bases and J 8 bases, leaving 8 bases between the germline ends. As DNA, the CDR3 is TGTGCCAGCAGCTTAGATCGGGGCGATGAGCAGTTCTTC. Translation gives CASSLDRGDEQFF. The full variable domain, with the rest looked up from reference TRBV11-2 and TRBJ2-1, is EAGVAQSPRYKIIEKRQSVAFWCNPISGHATLYWYQQILGQGPKLLIQFQNNGVVDDSQLPKDRFSAERLKGVDSTLKIQPAKLEDSAVYLCASSLDRGDEQFFGPGTRLTVL.

This chain connects TRBV4-3 to TRBJ1-1, with D unclear. The CDR3 sequence is 14 residues long. V gave up 2 bases and J gave up 0 bases, with 7 bases separating them. Germline CDR1 is LGHNA and CDR2 is YSLEER. CDR3 residues: CASSQQVMNTEAFF. The CDR3 coding sequence is TGCGCCAGCAGCCAACAGGTCATGAACACTGAAGCTTTCTTT.

The chain recombines TRBV6-6 with TRBJ1-1; TRBD1 is a possible D gene (6 bases). The CDR3 sequence is 14 residues long. Trimming removed 4 bases at V and 7 bases at J, with 16 bases between. Germline CDR1 is MNHNY and CDR2 is SVGAGI (reference sequence). The chain's CDR3 is CASSSWLQDSEAFF. CDR3 nucleotide sequence: TGTGCCAGCAGTTCCTGGTTGCAGGACAGTGAAGCTTTCTTT.

This clone was observed a few times. J is TRBJ2-3 and V is TRBV18, with D perhaps matching TRBD1 (6 bases). Germline CDR1 reads KGHSH; CDR2 reads LQKENI. The CDR3 is made up of 14 amino acids. The V gene lost 2 bases and the J gene lost 8 bases, with 14 bases spanning the gap. This CDR3 reads CASSPGQHRGTQYF. Here the CDR3 DNA reads TGTGCCAGCTCACCAGGACAGCACAGAGGTACGCAGTATTTT.

The chain uses TRBV30 and TRBJ2-7; 8 nucleotides align to TRBD1. The ends lost 2 bases at V and 2 bases at J; junction bases unmatched: 5. Germline V CDR1 and CDR2: GTSNPN, SVGIG (reference sequence). The CDR3 extends over 14 amino acids. CDR3 amino acids: CAWSFGQGTYEQYF. CDR3 coding DNA: TGTGCCTGGAGTTTCGGACAGGGAACCTACGAGCAGTACTTC.

CDR3 sequence (DNA): TGCGCCAGCAGCTTTGACCTCTATGGCTACACCTTC. Protein product: CASSFDLYGYTF. V and J are TRBV5-1 and TRBJ1-2; no clear D. Trimming left V 2 bases short and J 4 bases short, with 6 bases between. This CDR3 has 12 amino acids. Germline V gives CDR1 SGHRS, CDR2 YFSETQ.

V is TRBV7-6 and J is TRBJ2-7; D might be TRBD2 (6 bases). From germline, CDR1 is SGHVS and CDR2 FNYEAQ. The CDR3 extends over 14 amino acids. With 1 base removed from V and 2 bases from J, the gap between germline ends came to 9 bases. The CDR3: CASSLGPGAYEQYF. For the CDR3, the DNA is TGTGCCAGCAGCTTAGGGCCGGGGGCCTACGAGCAGTACTTC.

V is TRBV25-1 and J is TRBJ2-7; 9 positions match TRBD2. J gave up 1 base and V 1 base, and 5 bases lay outside the gene matches. Germline assignment: CDR1 MGHDK and CDR2 SYGVNS. The CDR3 spans 16 residues. The CDR3 DNA is TGTGCCAGCAGTGAATTGGGTAGCGGGAGATCCTACGAGCAGTACTTC. Amino acid sequence: CASSELGSGRSYEQYF.

The chain is built from TRBV27 and TRBJ2-3; D is unclear. Germline values: CDR1 MNHEY, CDR2 SMNVEV (reference sequence). V dropped 2 bases and J dropped 6 bases, with 18 bases sitting between them. The CDR3 runs to 16 residues. The CDR3 nucleotides read TGTGCCAGCAGTTTACAAGCGAACAATCCCCGGGATACGCAGTATTTT. Translated, it gives CASSLQANNPRDTQYF.

This chain links TRBV30 with TRBJ1-1; perhaps TRBD1 as D (5 bases). The V end was cut by 1 base, the J end by 0 bases, with 12 bases between. The CDR3 sequence is 15 residues long. The germline V gene has CDR1 GTSNPN and CDR2 SVGIG (reference sequence). The CDR3 spells CAWSGSGGLNTEAFF. CDR3 DNA: TGTGCCTGGAGTGGGAGCGGGGGTCTGAACACTGAAGCTTTCTTT.

The rearrangement uses TRBV11-3 and TRBJ2-7; maybe TRBD2 (6 bases). CDR3 length: 14 residues. Germline CDR1 SGHNT, CDR2 YENEEA. Trimming pared 0 bases from V and 5 bases from J, leaving 11 bases between. The CDR3: CASSLDGREHEQYF. For the CDR3, the DNA is TGTGCCAGCAGCTTAGACGGCCGGGAGCACGAGCAGTACTTC.

This chain joins TRBV2 and TRBJ2-5; D possibly corresponds to TRBD1 (5 bases). In germline, CDR1 is SNHLY, CDR2 FYNNEI. This CDR3 has 15 amino acids. Trimming stripped 6 bases from V and 0 bases from J, with 14 bases between. CDR3 bases: TGTGCCAGCAGGGCAAACGACAGATACCAAGAGACCCAGTACTTC. This sequence encodes CASRANDRYQETQYF.

The V call is TRBV6-5, the J call TRBJ1-2; D not resolved. The CDR3 extends over 13 amino acids. V was cut by 4 bases and J by 3 bases, with 9 bases left in between. CDR1 and CDR2 (germline): MNHEY, SVGAGI. The CDR3, as DNA: TGTGCCAGCAGTTCCTTGACCTACTATGGCTACACCTTC. Amino acid sequence: CASSSLTYYGYTF.